The subject of this entry is one T cell receptor beta chain. Sequencing was performed with immunoSEQ multiplex PCR; in TCRdb, only in-frame clones are kept and a portion is missing. The sample carries 57,000 or so clones, 80% to 95% recorded once. The data belong to a study of T cell changes during pregnancy in multiple sclerosis. V lost 5 bases and J 3 bases, leaving 11 bases between the germline ends. From germline, CDR1 is SGHTA and CDR2 FQGNSA. The CDR3 loop spans 13 amino acids. The TCR originated in a female donor in good health, enrolled as a control in a pregnancy study. J is TRBJ2-7 and V is TRBV7-2, with D possibly TRBD2 on 6 matching bases. The sequences come from peripheral blood, collected in the third trimester of pregnancy. The CDR3 protein is CASSAGGLYEQYF. CDR3 nucleotide sequence: TGTGCCAGCAGCGCCGGGGGTCTCTACGAGCAGTACTTC.